The rows below give T cell receptor beta chains drawn from one sample of a study of OX40 agonist ivuxolimab in advanced cancers. Libraries were prepared by immunoSEQ multiplex PCR; TCRdb keeps only in-frame clonotypes and omits some of them. The sample carries about 74,000 clones, around 80% recorded once. The sequencing used CD4+ or CD8+ T cells sorted from blood, collected in a trial of the OX40 agonist ivuxolimab. All receptors come from an adult with an advanced solid tumor such as melanoma, head and neck, liver or kidney cancer. Both conserved end residues are part of each CDR3. A D gene is named only where the DNA matches it firmly. Only part of the rows carry a size: once, few, many, or a class if the clone is expanded.

>TRBJ2-7|TRBD2|TRBV30|NA
CASSSGLAGGPVEQYF
TGTGCCTCTTCCTCGGGACTAGCGGGAGGGCCGGTCGAGCAGTACTTC
>TRBJ2-4|NA|TRBV14|NA
CASSFGKNIQYF
TGTGCCAGCTCCTTTGGCAAAAACATTCAGTACTTC
>TRBJ2-1|TRBD2|TRBV5-6|few
CASSLGLAGNNEQFF
TGTGCCAGCAGCTTGGGACTAGCGGGGAACAATGAGCAGTTCTTC
>TRBJ2-1|TRBD2|TRBV19|NA
CASSIEGFVAGGYYNEQFF
TGTGCCAGTAGTATAGAGGGGTTTGTAGCGGGAGGGTATTACAATGAGCAGTTCTTC
>TRBJ1-6|NA|TRBV13|few
CASGGDRYNSPLHF
TGTGCCAGCGGCGGGGATCGGTATAATTCACCCCTCCACTTT
>TRBJ2-1|TRBD2|TRBV4-1|NA
CASSLGTSGRSNEQFF
TGCGCCAGCAGCCTCGGGACTAGCGGGAGAAGCAATGAGCAGTTCTTC
>TRBJ1-2|NA|TRBV28|NA
CASSLPPYGANYGYTF
TGTGCCAGCAGTTTGCCGCCCTACGGGGCTAACTATGGCTACACCTTC
>TRBJ1-5|NA|TRBV19|NA
CASSTAGNQPQHF
TGTGCCAGTAGTACCGCCGGCAATCAGCCCCAGCATTTT
>TRBJ2-7|NA|TRBV28|NA
CASSLDPTNYEQYF
TGTGCCAGCAGTTTGGATCCGACAAACTACGAGCAGTACTTC
>TRBJ2-5|TRBD1|TRBV5-5|NA
CASSWGQGAETQYF
TGTGCCAGCAGCTGGGGACAGGGAGCAGAGACCCAGTACTTC
>TRBJ2-1|NA|TRBV7-9|NA
CASSSLEEQFF
TGTGCCAGCAGCTCGTTGGAGGAGCAGTTCTTC
>TRBJ1-4|TRBD1|TRBV5-1|NA
CASSLDGTGYEKLFF
TGCGCCAGCAGCTTGGACGGGACAGGGTACGAAAAACTGTTTTTT
>TRBJ2-1|NA|TRBV19|NA
CASRDVGPSHEQFF
TGTGCCAGTAGGGACGTTGGCCCGAGCCATGAGCAGTTCTTC
>TRBJ1-1|NA|TRBV14|NA
CASSQERGVTEAFF
TGTGCCAGCAGCCAAGAACGTGGGGTTACTGAAGCTTTCTTT
>TRBJ2-3|TRBD2|TRBV19|NA
CASYGGGLAGGFGGDTQYF
TGTGCCAGTTACGGAGGCGGACTAGCGGGAGGGTTTGGCGGGGATACGCAGTATTTT
>TRBJ1-4|NA|TRBV2|NA
CASRGDNREKLFF
TGTGCCAGCAGAGGGGATAACCGTGAAAAACTGTTTTTT
>TRBJ2-2|NA|TRBV27|NA
CASNDKNTGELFF
TGTGCCAGCAATGATAAAAACACCGGGGAGCTGTTTTTT
>TRBJ1-5|NA|TRBV28|NA
CASSAGLTGNQPQHF
TGTGCCAGCAGTGCCGGGTTAACGGGCAATCAGCCCCAGCATTTT
>TRBJ2-1|NA|TRBV6-6|NA
CASSRAYNEQFF
TGTGCCAGCAGCCGGGCCTACAATGAGCAGTTCTTC
>TRBJ1-3|NA|TRBV6-1|NA
CASSEFPGVGNTIYF
TGTGCCAGCAGTGAATTCCCGGGGGTGGGAAACACCATATATTTT
>TRBJ2-3|NA|TRBV5-4|NA
CASSFWAGVTDTQYF
TGTGCCAGCAGCTTTTGGGCAGGGGTGACAGATACGCAGTATTTT
>TRBJ1-2|NA|TRBV15|NA
CATSRDRDYGYTF
TGTGCCACCAGCAGAGATAGGGACTATGGCTACACCTTC
>TRBJ1-5|TRBD1|TRBV28|NA
CASKGAGQPQHF
TGTGCCAGCAAGGGGGCAGGTCAGCCCCAGCATTTT
>TRBJ1-2|NA|TRBV6-5|NA
CASSMGPAGYTF
TGTGCCAGCAGTATGGGGCCGGCGGGCTACACCTTC
>TRBJ1-5|NA|TRBV2|once
CASRDGQPAWNQPQHF
TGTGCCAGCAGGGACGGACAGCCTGCTTGGAATCAGCCCCAGCATTTT
>TRBJ1-1|NA|TRBV6-5|few
CASSPGSTGNTEAFF
TGTGCCAGCAGTCCAGGGAGTACAGGGAACACTGAAGCTTTCTTT
>TRBJ1-2|NA|TRBV5-4|NA
CASSINTGTVYIKNGYTF
TGTGCCAGCAGTATTAATACCGGGACGGTGTATATCAAAAATGGCTACACCTTC
>TRBJ1-4|NA|TRBV18|NA
CASSPQRGTNEKLFF
TGTGCCAGCTCACCACAACGGGGGACTAATGAAAAACTGTTTTTT
>TRBJ2-2|NA|TRBV7-9|NA
CASSSRQGGSNTGELFF
TGTGCCAGCAGCTCCCGACAAGGGGGTTCAAACACCGGGGAGCTGTTTTTT
>TRBJ2-1|NA|TRBV7-2|NA
CASSLVGGISYNEQFF
TGTGCCAGCAGCTTAGTCGGCGGGATCTCCTACAATGAGCAGTTCTTC
>TRBJ1-5|TRBD1|TRBV6-5|NA
CASRGTGGGNQPQHF
TGTGCCAGCAGAGGGACAGGGGGTGGCAATCAGCCCCAGCATTTT
>TRBJ1-2|NA|TRBV27|few
CASRATGKRNGYTF
TGTGCCAGCAGGGCTACAGGGAAAAGGAATGGCTACACCTTC
>TRBJ2-3|NA|TRBV4-2|NA
CASSQDAGGPRTDTQYF
TGTGCCAGCAGCCAAGACGCCGGAGGACCACGCACAGATACGCAGTATTTT
>TRBJ2-7|NA|TRBV29-1|NA
CSAGGRTYEQYF
TGCAGCGCCGGTGGGAGGACCTACGAGCAGTACTTC
>TRBJ2-5|TRBD2|TRBV4-3|NA
CASSQDPGGETQYF
TGCGCCAGCAGCCAAGATCCGGGGGGAGAGACCCAGTACTTC
>TRBJ2-3|NA|TRBV11-2|NA
CASSSLSGFGDTQYF
TGTGCCAGCAGCTCCCTTAGCGGCTTCGGAGATACGCAGTATTTT
>TRBJ2-7|TRBD2|TRBV30|NA
CAWSVAGGYYEQYF
TGTGCCTGGAGTGTAGCGGGGGGGTACTACGAGCAGTACTTC
>TRBJ2-3|TRBD2|TRBV28|few
CASSFPGTSGGGYTQYF
TGTGCCAGCAGTTTCCCCGGGACTAGCGGCGGAGGGTATACGCAGTATTTT
>TRBJ1-2|NA|TRBV5-1|NA
CAGSPDKGGGYTF
TGCGCCGGCAGCCCGGACAAAGGCGGCGGCTACACCTTC
>TRBJ1-1|NA|TRBV19|NA
CASRNKPGHTNTEAFF
TGTGCCAGCCGAAATAAACCGGGACATACCAACACTGAAGCTTTCTTT
>TRBJ2-3|NA|TRBV14|NA
CASSQDRGYQDTQYF
TGTGCCAGCAGCCAAGATCGAGGATATCAGGATACGCAGTATTTT
>TRBJ2-5|TRBD1|TRBV4-1|NA
CASSQEFSFRGGSYQETQYF
TGCGCCAGCAGCCAAGAATTTAGTTTCAGAGGGGGCTCGTACCAAGAGACCCAGTACTTC
>TRBJ2-1|TRBD1|TRBV9|NA
CASSSSMRDRVSNEQFF
TGTGCCAGCAGCTCTAGTATGCGGGACAGGGTATCCAATGAGCAGTTCTTC
>TRBJ1-1|NA|TRBV6-5|NA
CASSTLDGYTEAFF
TGTGCCAGCAGTACCTTGGACGGATACACTGAAGCTTTCTTT
>TRBJ1-6|TRBD1|TRBV9|NA
CASSATGGNSPLHF
TGTGCCAGCAGCGCGACAGGGGGTAATTCACCCCTCCACTTT
>TRBJ2-2|NA|TRBV2|NA
CARSGSGTLNTGELFF
TGTGCCAGAAGCGGTTCTGGGACTCTGAACACCGGGGAGCTGTTTTTT
>TRBJ2-7|TRBD1|TRBV11-2|NA
CASSLHDRDYEQYF
TGTGCCAGCAGCTTGCATGACAGGGACTACGAGCAGTACTTC
>TRBJ2-1|TRBD2|TRBV7-9|NA
CASSLEGWLAGGLYNEQFF
TGTGCCAGCAGCTTAGAGGGTTGGCTAGCGGGAGGATTGTACAATGAGCAGTTCTTC
>TRBJ1-1|TRBD1|TRBV5-4|NA
CASTAGTGTQAFF
TGTGCCAGCACCGCCGGGACAGGGACCCAAGCTTTCTTT
>TRBJ2-5|NA|TRBV4-2|NA
CASSQVAGEETQYF
TGTGCCAGCAGCCAAGTTGCAGGGGAAGAGACCCAGTACTTC